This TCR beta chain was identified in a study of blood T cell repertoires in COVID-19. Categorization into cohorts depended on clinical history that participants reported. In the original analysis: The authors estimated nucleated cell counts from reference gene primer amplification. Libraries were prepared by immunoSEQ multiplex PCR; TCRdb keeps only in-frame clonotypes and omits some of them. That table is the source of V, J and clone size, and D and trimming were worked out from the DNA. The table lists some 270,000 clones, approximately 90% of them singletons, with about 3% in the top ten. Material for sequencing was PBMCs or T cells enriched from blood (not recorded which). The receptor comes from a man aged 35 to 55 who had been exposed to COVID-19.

The CDR3 spells CASSRRQGRNTEAFF. CDR3 bases: TGTGCCAGCAGCAGACGACAGGGAAGGAACACTGAAGCTTTCTTT. The chain is built from TRBV5-4 and TRBJ1-1; TRBD1 matches at 7 bases. V dropped 4 bases and J dropped 1; count of bases not matched to a gene: 7. Germline V gene sequence: CDR1 SGHNT, CDR2 YYREEE (reference sequence). This CDR3 is 15 amino acids long. Drawing the rest from reference TRBV5-4 and TRBJ1-1, the complete variable domain is ETGVTQSPTHLIKTRGQQVTLRCSSQSGHNTVSWYQQALGQGPQFIFQYYREEENGRGNFPPRFSGLQFPNYSSELNVNALELDDSALYLCASSRRQGRNTEAFFGQGTRLTVV.